One and the same sample provided the 4 T cell receptor beta chains below, sequenced in a study of ipilimumab plus nivolumab after autologous stem cell transplantation. Produced via immunoSEQ multiplex PCR; TCRdb's table is partial and in-frame only. This sample has more than 3,000 clones; over 75% occur once, and the top ten carry roughly 20%. Sequenced here: PBMCs, sampled in a trial of ipilimumab plus nivolumab as post-transplant consolidation. The receptors here all came from a male donor with multiple myeloma.

The chain joins TRBV28 to TRBJ1-2, with 10 bases identical to TRBD1. Germline V CDR1 and CDR2: MDHEN, SYDVKM. Trimming at V came to 5 bases and at J to 6 bases, leaving 6 bases not matched to a gene. The CDR3 covers 14 residues. CDR3 amino acids: CASSPRDRGHGYTF. DNA for the CDR3: TGTGCCAGCAGTCCCCGGGACAGGGGACATGGCTACACCTTC.

DNA for the CDR3: TGTGCCAGCAGTGAGTTTAGAGTCGGTCTAGCGGGACAAGAGACCCAGTACTTC. Translating gives CASSEFRVGLAGQETQYF. The chain recombines TRBV25-1 with TRBJ2-5; the match to TRBD2 covers 9 bases. Germline trimming cut 3 bases from V and 2 bases from J; bases unmatched to any gene: 13. This CDR3 has 18 residues. Germline CDR1 and CDR2: MGHDK and SYGVNS.

The chain couples TRBV7-8 to TRBJ2-1; 8 nucleotides align to TRBD2. V trimming: 4 bases; J trimming: 9 bases; junction bases outside the gene matches: 20. The CDR3 consists of 18 residues. Germline CDR1 SGHVS, CDR2 FQNEAQ. This CDR3 reads CASSSRLWTAGVSSEQFF. The CDR3, as DNA: TGTGCCAGCAGCTCCCGACTATGGACAGCGGGAGTCTCGAGTGAGCAGTTCTTC.

As DNA, the CDR3 is TGTGCCAGCCTCTCGGGACTAGGGGCACTGTCCTACGAGCAGTACTTC. It specifies CASLSGLGALSYEQYF. The V gene is TRBV28, the J gene TRBJ2-7, with TRBD2 identical over 8 bases. Per germline, CDR1 MDHEN and CDR2 SYDVKM. The V segment lost 8 bases and the J segment 1 base; nucleotides outside the gene matches: 13. The CDR3 contains 16 residues.